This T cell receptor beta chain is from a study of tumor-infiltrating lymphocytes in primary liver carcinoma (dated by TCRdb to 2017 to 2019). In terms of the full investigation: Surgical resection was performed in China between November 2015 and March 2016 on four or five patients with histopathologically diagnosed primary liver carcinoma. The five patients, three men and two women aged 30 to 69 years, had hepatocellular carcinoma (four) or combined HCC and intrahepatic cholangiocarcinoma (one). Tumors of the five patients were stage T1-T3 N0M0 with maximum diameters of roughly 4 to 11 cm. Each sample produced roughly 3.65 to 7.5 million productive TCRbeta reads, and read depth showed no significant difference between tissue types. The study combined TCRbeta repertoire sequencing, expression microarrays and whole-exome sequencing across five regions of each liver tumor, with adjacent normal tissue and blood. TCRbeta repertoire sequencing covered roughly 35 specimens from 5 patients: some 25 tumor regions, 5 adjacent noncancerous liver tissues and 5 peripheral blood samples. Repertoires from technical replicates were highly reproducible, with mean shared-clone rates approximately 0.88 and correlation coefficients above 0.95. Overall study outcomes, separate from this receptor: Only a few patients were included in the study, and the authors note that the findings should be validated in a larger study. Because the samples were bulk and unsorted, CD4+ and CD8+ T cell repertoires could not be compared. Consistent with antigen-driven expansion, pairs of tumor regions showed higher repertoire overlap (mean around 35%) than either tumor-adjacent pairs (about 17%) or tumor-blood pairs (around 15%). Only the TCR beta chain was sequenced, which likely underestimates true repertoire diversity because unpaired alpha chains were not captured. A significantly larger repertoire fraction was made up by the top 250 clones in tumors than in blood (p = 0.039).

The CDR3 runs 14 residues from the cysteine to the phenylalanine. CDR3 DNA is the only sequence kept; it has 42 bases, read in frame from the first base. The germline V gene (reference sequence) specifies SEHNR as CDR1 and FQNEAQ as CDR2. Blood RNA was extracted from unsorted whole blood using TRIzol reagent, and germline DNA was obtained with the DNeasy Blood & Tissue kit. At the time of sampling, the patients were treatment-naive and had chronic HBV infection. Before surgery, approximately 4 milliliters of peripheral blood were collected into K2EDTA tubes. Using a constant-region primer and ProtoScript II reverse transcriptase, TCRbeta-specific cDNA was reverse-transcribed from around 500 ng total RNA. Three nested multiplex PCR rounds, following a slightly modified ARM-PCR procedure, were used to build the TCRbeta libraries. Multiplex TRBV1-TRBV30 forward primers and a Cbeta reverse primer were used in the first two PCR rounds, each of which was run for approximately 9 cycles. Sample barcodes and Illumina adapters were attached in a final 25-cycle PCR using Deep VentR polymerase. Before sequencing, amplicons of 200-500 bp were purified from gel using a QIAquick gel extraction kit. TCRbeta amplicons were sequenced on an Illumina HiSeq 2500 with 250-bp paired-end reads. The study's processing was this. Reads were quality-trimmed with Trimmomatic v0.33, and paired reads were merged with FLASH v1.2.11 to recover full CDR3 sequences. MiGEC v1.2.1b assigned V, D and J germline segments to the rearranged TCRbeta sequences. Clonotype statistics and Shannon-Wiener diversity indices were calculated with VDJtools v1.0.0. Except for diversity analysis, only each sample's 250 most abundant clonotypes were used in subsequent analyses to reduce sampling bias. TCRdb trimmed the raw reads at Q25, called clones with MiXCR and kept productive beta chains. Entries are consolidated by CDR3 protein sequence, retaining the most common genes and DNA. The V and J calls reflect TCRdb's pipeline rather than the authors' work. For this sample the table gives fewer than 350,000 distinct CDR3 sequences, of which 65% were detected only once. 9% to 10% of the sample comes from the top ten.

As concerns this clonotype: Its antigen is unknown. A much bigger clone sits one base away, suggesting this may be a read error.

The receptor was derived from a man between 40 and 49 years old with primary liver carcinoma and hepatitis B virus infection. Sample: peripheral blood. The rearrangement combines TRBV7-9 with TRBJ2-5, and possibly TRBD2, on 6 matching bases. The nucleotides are TGTGCCAGCAGCTCGGGAGTAGCCCAAGAGATCCAGTACTTC. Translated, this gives CASSSGVAQEIQYF.